The source of this T cell receptor beta chain is a study of cytomegalovirus exposure and HLA in healthy donors. The CDR3 runs 13 residues. The V and J ends lost 0 bases and 9 bases respectively, with 9 bases between them. Per germline, CDR1 SGHKS and CDR2 YYEKEE (reference sequence). Both 60 Vbeta primers and 13 Jbeta primers went into the PCR. The assay was immunoSEQ multiplex PCR, and TCRdb's table has in-frame clones only and misses some. Of about 130,000 clones in the sample, 73% were seen once. What was sequenced was PBMCs. V is TRBV5-5 and J is TRBJ1-4, with D perhaps matching TRBD1 (5 bases). The sequence came from a woman aged 40 to 49 in good health and CMV-seropositive. The CDR3 sequence: CASSLAGGKKLFF. CDR3 nucleotide sequence: TGTGCCAGCAGCTTGGCCGGGGGGAAAAAACTGTTTTTT.